This TCR beta chain was sequenced in a study of identical twins. Study-level findings and limits: Fewer insertions were carried by abundant cord blood beta clonotypes, but none was seen in memory repertoires.

TCRdb re-derived calls from the 5' RACE reads in MiXCR, one entry per CDR3 protein. The sample holds 200,000 to 250,000 distinct CDR3 sequences, roughly 13% seen once. In the case of this clonotype: The antigen is unknown.

This sample was also put to use in a study of yellow fever vaccine responses in identical twins.

This clonotype originated in a woman aged 18-29 years in good health. Input material: memory (CD45RO+) T cells sorted from blood.

CDR3 sequence (DNA): TGCGCCAGCAGCCAATCGATCGTTAGCGGACCCCAAAGGGATGAGCAGTTCTTC. As protein: CASSQSIVSGPQRDEQFF. The chain uses TRBV4-3 and TRBJ2-1; tentative D call: TRBD2 (6 bases). CDR1 LGHNA and CDR2 YSLEER come from the germline V gene. The V and J ends lost 2 bases and 8 bases respectively, with 25 bases between them. This CDR3 contains 18 residues.